Described below is a single TCR beta chain sequence and its context. This sample was taken from a study of CD8 T cells in Susac syndrome. cDNA came from roughly 0.5 to 1 ug RNA primed by random hexamers. TCRdb called the immunoSEQ multiplex PCR reads again in MiXCR, with one record for every CDR3 protein. The table shows fewer than 100,000 distinct CDR3 sequences, with about 91% occurring only once. Looked up from germline, CDR1 is LGHNA and CDR2 is YSLEER. This CDR3 is built from 17 residues. Trimming removed 0 bases from V and 3 bases from J; junction bases left unmatched: 8. This TCR was recovered from a human donor with multiple sclerosis. V is TRBV4-3 and J is TRBJ2-1; the match to TRBD2 covers 7 bases. The specimen sequenced was CD8+ T cells from PBMCs. The CDR3 nucleotides are TGCGCCAGCAGCCAAGAATGGCCTAGCGGAATCTACAATGAGCAGTTCTTC. This sequence encodes CASSQEWPSGIYNEQFF.